The clone carrying this T cell receptor (beta chain) has only a few counts. For FFPE tumors, housekeeping genes gauged usable DNA and T cell fraction. Profiling relied on immunoSEQ multiplex PCR, and the TCRdb table lists in-frame clones only, not all of them. The table has just over 35,000 clones, roughly a third seen once. Germline V gene sequence: CDR1 SGHNT, CDR2 YENEEA. This CDR3 has 14 residues. With 1 base removed from V and 10 bases from J, the gap between germline ends came to 11 bases. The data belong to a study of PD-L1 blockade in urothelial cancer. Study context: Chemotherapy regimens numbering 0 to 3 had been given to patients.

The sequencing here drew on tumor tissue, taken before atezolizumab (anti-PD-L1) treatment. The V call is TRBV11-3, the J call TRBJ1-6; D gene uncertain. This receptor was obtained from a man aged 60-69 years with urothelial cancer. The CDR3 DNA sequence: TGTGCCAGCAGCTTAGGGGTGAACCAATCACCCCTCCACTTT. Translated: CASSLGVNQSPLHF.